One and the same sample provided the 27 T cell receptor beta chains below, sequenced in a study of T cells in Graves' hyperthyroidism and ophthalmopathy. RNA transcripts were the template for amplifying TCR beta CDR3 regions. HTBI primers were the set used in a first-round RT-PCR of the TCR CDR3. TCRdb processed the multiplex PCR reads anew with MiXCR; each CDR3 protein has one entry. The sample lists 300,000 to 400,000 distinct CDR3 sequences, around 20% occurring once. The sequenced material came from blood. These TCRs come from a man between 18 and 35 years old with Graves' ophthalmopathy.

This clonotype showed up many times. The chain is built from TRBV7-8 and TRBJ1-5; D unresolved. The CDR3 loop spans 14 amino acids. Deletions cut 6 bases from V and 6 bases from J, with 15 bases between. CDR1 is SGHVS and CDR2 is FQNEAQ in the germline V gene. This chain's CDR3 is CASSSPTERQPQHF. The CDR3 region has the DNA TGTGCCAGCAGTTCACCCACTGAGCGTCAGCCCCAGCATTTT. Combining the CDR3 with reference TRBV7-8 and TRBJ1-5 gives the whole variable domain GAGVSQSPRYKVAKRGQDVALRCDPISGHVSLFWYQQALGQGPEFLTYFQNEAQLDKSGLPSDRFFAERPEGSVSTLKIQRTQQEDSAVYLCASSSPTERQPQHFGDGTRLSIL.

CDR3 region: CASSITVIEMNTEAFF. The CDR3 DNA follows: TGTGCCAGTAGTATTACAGTAATAGAAATGAACACTGAAGCTTTCTTT. The chain recombines TRBV19 with TRBJ1-1; no reliable D call. The germline CDR1 and CDR2 sequences are LNHDA and SQIVND (reference sequence). V dropped 3 bases and J dropped 0 bases, with 14 bases sitting between them. This CDR3 region has 16 residues.

This clonotype has at least ten counts. This chain joins TRBV6-5 and TRBJ2-5, with D hard to call. The germline V gene encodes CDR1 MNHEY and CDR2 SVGAGI. V dropped 0 bases and J dropped 5 bases, with 7 bases sitting between them. CDR3 size: 13 residues. CDR3 coding DNA: TGTGCCAGCAGTTACTCCGGGCCGGAGACCCAGTACTTC. Encoded protein: CASSYSGPETQYF.

The CDR3 sequence is CASSLGGGIETQYF. The CDR3 DNA follows: TGTGCCAGCAGCTTAGGCGGCGGAATAGAGACCCAGTACTTC. The chain uses TRBV7-6 and TRBJ2-5; no clear D gene. Trimming removed 1 base from V and 4 bases from J, with 10 bases in between. Germline V lookup: CDR1 SGHVS, CDR2 FNYEAQ. There are 14 residues in the CDR3.

The chain recombines TRBV10-3 with TRBJ2-5; 8 positions agree with TRBD2. The V gene's germline CDR1 is ENHRY and CDR2 SYGVKD. Trimming took 10 bases from V and 3 from J; bases not matched to a gene: 7. CDR3 size: 13 residues. In DNA form, the CDR3 reads TGTGCCACCACGGGACTAGTTGAAGAGACCCAGTACTTC. Translated, it gives CATTGLVEETQYF.

On this clonotype itself: A much larger clone differs from this one at a single base, so this may be a read error. V gene TRBV28 combines with J gene TRBJ1-5; D is possibly TRBD1 (5 bases). The CDR3 has 14 amino acids. CDR1 is MDHEN, CDR2 SYDVKM, per germline. The CDR3 here is CAGRPGGSNQPQHF. CDR3 DNA sequence: TGTGCCGGCAGACCGGGGGGAAGCAATCAGCCCCAGCATTTT.

This clonotype has more than one count but fewer than ten. The J gene is TRBJ1-4, the V gene TRBV12-3 or TRBV12-4, with D possibly TRBD1 on 5 matching bases. Between the trimmed V and J ends, which lost 8 bases and 6 bases, there was a span of 19 bases. The CDR3 spans 15 residues. CDR3 sequence reads: CASRRDGQGYEKLFF. CDR3 DNA: TGTGCCAGCCGACGGGACGGACAAGGGTATGAAAAACTGTTTTTT.

This clonotype was recorded a few times. The V call is TRBV5-6, the J call TRBJ1-2; 8 bases agree with TRBD1. The CDR3 consists of 14 residues. Germline assignment: CDR1 SGHDT and CDR2 YYEEEE. V lost 4 bases to trimming and J lost 5 bases; unmatched junction nucleotides: 7. CDR3 loop: CASSRGDRLYGYTF. CDR3 coding DNA: TGTGCCAGCAGCCGGGGGGACAGGCTTTATGGCTACACCTTC.

This chain uses TRBV7-8 with TRBJ1-2; D possibly corresponds to TRBD1 (5 bases). CDR1 and CDR2 from the germline V gene are SGHVS and FQNEAQ. V was trimmed by 1 base and J by 6 bases, leaving 15 bases between them. This CDR3 comprises 15 residues. The DNA of the CDR3 is TGTGCCAGCAGCTTAGAGTCAAGGGGATGGAATGGCTACACCTTC. Translation: CASSLESRGWNGYTF.

The table lists this clonotype with many counts. CDR3 amino acids: CASSPPTMNTEAFF. For the CDR3, the DNA is TGTGCCAGCTCACCACCCACCATGAACACTGAAGCTTTCTTT. V usage is TRBV18 and J usage is TRBJ1-1, with unresolved D. CDR3 length equals 14 residues. V shed 0 bases and J shed 0 bases, with 5 bases lying between them. Germline V gene lookup returns CDR1 KGHSH and CDR2 LQKENI.

In this sample, this clonotype turned up many times. The chain employs TRBV11-2 and TRBJ2-7; TRBD1 matches 9 bases. Germline V CDR1 and CDR2: SGHAT, FQNNGV. The CDR3 contains 15 residues. Germline trimming cut 5 bases from V and 3 bases from J; bases unmatched to any gene: 8. The CDR3 DNA follows: TGTGCCAGCAGCCCCCGACAGGGGGAATTCTACGAGCAGTACTTC. The encoded protein is CASSPRQGEFYEQYF.

The genes are TRBV9 and TRBJ2-7; TRBD2 matches 14 bases. The germline V gene encodes CDR1 SGDLS and CDR2 YYNGEE. Trimming took 4 bases from V and 3 from J; bases not matched to a gene: 12. This CDR3 is 18 amino acids long. CDR3 DNA sequence: TGTGCCAGCAGCCTGTACACCGGGACTAGCGGGGGCCTCTACGAGCAGTACTTC. This sequence encodes CASSLYTGTSGGLYEQYF.

There are many counts of this clonotype. This chain joins TRBV12-3 or TRBV12-4 and TRBJ1-2; D remains ambiguous. The length of the CDR3 is 12 residues. Trimming took 6 bases from V and 4 from J, leaving 9 bases between them. The CDR3 DNA follows: TGTGCCAGCAGCCTCATAGGCTATGGCTACACCTTC. The encoded protein is CASSLIGYGYTF.

This chain connects TRBV15 to TRBJ2-3, with TRBD2 matching over 13 bases. Germline V gene data show CDR1 as LNHNV and CDR2 as YYDKDF (reference sequence). With V trimmed by 1 base and J by 4 bases, 8 bases remained unmatched. This CDR3 contains 18 residues. The CDR3 region is CATSRGRRTSGRADTQYF. CDR3 sequence (DNA): TGTGCCACCAGCAGAGGTCGTAGGACTAGCGGGAGAGCAGATACGCAGTATTTT.

This clonotype was recorded many times. The rearrangement uses TRBV12-3 or TRBV12-4 and TRBJ2-1; 11 nucleotides match TRBD1. V shed 7 bases and J 9 bases; nucleotides not matched to a gene: 11. The CDR3 contains 15 residues. CDR3 coding DNA: TGTGCCAGCATCCCAAGGGACAGGGGGGCGGGTGAGCAGTTCTTC. It encodes CASIPRDRGAGEQFF.

This clonotype was seen many times. V is TRBV6-1 and J is TRBJ1-2; D is uncertain. V was pared by 1 base and J by 8 bases, with 17 bases between. CDR3 length equals 15 residues. Germline V gene lookup returns CDR1 MNHNS and CDR2 SASEGT. CDR3 in DNA: TGTGCCAGCAGTGAAGACAGATCGTATGTTGGCGGCTACACCTTC. Its translation: CASSEDRSYVGGYTF.

This clonotype was seen more than once but under ten times. The J gene is TRBJ2-3, the V gene TRBV12-3 or TRBV12-4, with D maybe TRBD2 (6 bases). The CDR3 loop spans 16 amino acids. Between the trimmed V and J ends, which lost 5 bases and 0 bases, there was a span of 15 bases. The CDR3 sequence: CASSPQEEGSTDTQYF. CDR3 nucleotide sequence: TGTGCCAGCAGTCCCCAGGAGGAGGGCAGCACAGATACGCAGTATTTT.

At least ten counts were recorded for this clonotype. The genes are TRBV27 and TRBJ2-1, with 7 bases that match TRBD2. The CDR3 spans 16 residues. Germline CDR1 and CDR2: MNHEY and SMNVEV (reference sequence). Trimming took 1 base from V and 3 from J; bases not matched to a gene: 6. The CDR3 loop reads CASSLWGGTGYNEQFF. In DNA form, the CDR3 reads TGTGCCAGCAGTTTATGGGGGGGAACAGGCTACAATGAGCAGTTCTTC.

This rearrangement joins TRBV13 to TRBJ2-1, with D hard to call. This CDR3 is 16 amino acids long. Germline V gives CDR1 PRHDT, CDR2 FYEKMQ (reference sequence). The V end lost 3 bases, the J end lost 3 bases, and 15 bases lay between the germline ends. The CDR3 region is CASSLGQPPFYNEQFF. The CDR3 nucleotides read TGTGCCAGCAGCTTGGGCCAGCCTCCGTTCTACAATGAGCAGTTCTTC.

The rearrangement joins TRBV7-9 to TRBJ1-2, with D possibly matching TRBD1 (5 bases). Germline loops: CDR1 SEHNR, CDR2 FQNEAQ (reference sequence). The CDR3 loop spans 13 amino acids. V was trimmed by 5 bases and J by 4 bases, leaving 11 bases between them. The CDR3 protein is CASSSRQIYGYTF. The CDR3 coding sequence is TGTGCCAGCAGCAGCCGACAGATCTATGGCTACACCTTC.

Many counts were recorded for this clonotype. The chain links TRBV12-3 or TRBV12-4 to TRBJ1-2, with D perhaps matching TRBD1 (5 bases). Trimming removed 8 bases at V and 7 bases at J, with 23 bases between. CDR3 length equals 15 residues. CDR3 in DNA: TGTGCCAGCCGTATTTCGGGGACGGGCCTTGGTGGCTACACCTTC. Protein sequence: CASRISGTGLGGYTF.

The table lists this clonotype with a few counts. This chain connects TRBV6-5 to TRBJ2-3, with D maybe TRBD2 (5 bases). The CDR3 totals 18 residues. V gave up 0 bases and J gave up 1 base, with 17 bases separating them. Germline V gives CDR1 MNHEY, CDR2 SVGAGI. CDR3 sequence reads: CASSYSPRWAGGTDTQYF. The CDR3 DNA reads as TGTGCCAGCAGTTACTCCCCTCGCTGGGCCGGGGGCACAGATACGCAGTATTTT.

Only a few counts were recorded for this clonotype. The chain is built from TRBV4-1 and TRBJ2-3, with 7 nucleotides matching TRBD2. The junction had 13 bases not matched to a gene; V was cut back by 5 bases and J by 2 bases. Germline CDR1 is MGHRA and CDR2 is YSYEKL. There are 17 residues in the CDR3. This CDR3 is CASSTLPPGLLTDTQYF. Written as DNA, the CDR3 is TGCGCCAGCAGCACCTTACCTCCGGGACTACTCACAGATACGCAGTATTTT.

V is TRBV19 and J is TRBJ1-6; D not certain. The CDR3 totals 17 residues. The germline gives CDR1 LNHDA, CDR2 SQIVND (reference sequence). V lost 3 bases, J lost 8 bases, and 20 bases lay in between. The CDR3 sequence is CASSMVFGRSSHSPLHF. The CDR3 DNA follows: TGTGCCAGTAGTATGGTTTTCGGCAGAAGTTCACATTCACCCCTCCACTTT.

In its sample, this clonotype was seen many times. In DNA, the CDR3 is TGTGCCAGCAGCCCGCGAGGGGGTCCCTACTACAATGAGCAGTTCTTC. The encoded protein is CASSPRGGPYYNEQFF. The chain is built from TRBV7-9 and TRBJ2-1, with a weak D call TRBD1 (6 bases). CDR1 is SEHNR and CDR2 is FQNEAQ in the germline V gene (reference sequence). CDR3 length: 16 residues. V shed 5 bases and J shed 3 bases, with 17 bases lying between them.

The J gene is TRBJ2-3, the V gene TRBV20-1; D remains ambiguous. Trimming shortened V by 6 bases and J by 0 bases, and 19 bases separated the two germline ends. This CDR3 contains 16 residues. Germline CDR1 DFQATT, CDR2 SNEGSKA (reference sequence). In nucleotides, the CDR3 is TGCAGTGCCGCCCAGCCCCTGGCGGTTAGCACAGATACGCAGTATTTT. Translated: CSAAQPLAVSTDTQYF.

The V and J genes are TRBV11-2 and TRBJ2-1; tentatively, D is TRBD2 (6 bases). CDR1 is SGHAT, CDR2 FQNNGV, per germline. V was cut by 4 bases and J by 2 bases, with 12 bases left in between. The CDR3 sequence is 15 residues long. CDR3 protein: CASSWSGSAYNEQFF. CDR3 bases: TGTGCCAGCAGCTGGAGCGGGTCGGCCTACAATGAGCAGTTCTTC.